This passage covers 24 T cell receptor beta chains from one sample sequenced in a study of Ad26.COV2.S vaccination and SARS-CoV-2 variants. Treatment defined: roughly 20 received Ad26.COV2.S at low or high dose, single or two shots; roughly five received placebo; per-sample allocation not given. The investigators took samples on day 63 after the first vaccine or placebo injection. TCRdb keeps only in-frame clones here, not all; method: immunoSEQ multiplex PCR. The sample holds 300,000 to 350,000 clones; around 88% are singletons and the top ten take 5%. This specimen was peripheral blood, taken in a trial of Ad26.COV2.S vaccine versus placebo. The source of these receptors is a person between 18 and 65 years old who received the Ad26.COV2.S COVID-19 vaccine or a placebo.

This chain uses TRBV28 with TRBJ1-2; D unclear. The V end lost 6 bases, the J end lost 4 bases, and 12 bases lay between the germline ends. Germline loops: CDR1 MDHEN, CDR2 SYDVKM. The CDR3 sequence is 13 residues long. The CDR3 region is CASRSSWAYGYTF. The CDR3 nucleotides are TGTGCCAGCAGGTCATCCTGGGCCTATGGCTACACCTTC.

The rearrangement uses TRBV12-3 or TRBV12-4 and TRBJ1-1; no clear D. The CDR3 is made up of 13 amino acids. Trimming took off 6 bases at V and 3 bases at J, with 11 bases between the two ends. CDR3 sequence reads: CASSRTADTEAFF. CDR3 nucleotide sequence: TGTGCCAGCAGCAGGACCGCGGACACTGAAGCTTTCTTT.

This chain links TRBV7-9 with TRBJ2-7, with 12 nucleotides matching TRBD2. V was pared by 7 bases and J by 1 base, with 14 bases of the junction left unmatched. Germline V gives CDR1 SEHNR, CDR2 FQNEAQ (reference sequence). This CDR3 is built from 18 residues. The CDR3 DNA reads as TGTGCCAGCAACAGCTTGGCCCCTAGCGGGAGGGGATCCTACGAGCAGTACTTC. Its protein is CASNSLAPSGRGSYEQYF.

The chain joins TRBV12-3 or TRBV12-4 to TRBJ2-5; TRBD1 agrees at 7 bases. V lost 3 bases, J lost 4 bases, and 2 bases stayed unmatched. CDR3 length equals 13 residues. CDR3 sequence: CASSLAGGETQYF. In nucleotides, the CDR3 is TGTGCCAGCAGTTTGGCAGGGGGAGAGACCCAGTACTTC.

This chain links TRBV19 with TRBJ1-5, with D perhaps matching TRBD1 (6 bases). Germline CDR1 and CDR2: LNHDA and SQIVND (reference sequence). This CDR3 comprises 15 residues. Trimming pared 6 bases from V and 0 bases from J, leaving 12 bases between. The CDR3 region is CASRRDRISNQPQHF. CDR3 nucleotides: TGTGCCAGTAGGAGAGACAGGATTAGCAATCAGCCCCAGCATTTT.

V usage is TRBV18 and J usage is TRBJ2-7, with 15 bases lining up with TRBD2. V shed 6 bases, J shed 10 bases, and the junction held 7 bases outside the gene matches. The length of the CDR3 is 14 residues. Germline V lookup: CDR1 KGHSH, CDR2 LQKENI. As DNA, the CDR3 is TGTGCCAGCTCCTCGGGACTAGCGGGAGGACTACAGTACTTC. It yields the protein CASSSGLAGGLQYF.

The CDR3: CASSSLERGGDSDTQYF. The CDR3 nucleotides read TGTGCCAGCAGCAGTCTAGAACGGGGGGGCGATTCAGATACGCAGTATTTT. This chain joins TRBV7-3 and TRBJ2-3, with TRBD2 matching 8 bases. This CDR3 region has 17 residues. The junction had 14 bases not matched to a gene; V was cut back by 5 bases and J by 4 bases. Germline V gives CDR1 SGHTA, CDR2 FQGTGA.

The rearrangement joins TRBV13 to TRBJ2-6; either TRBD1 or TRBD2 may fit D (5 bases each). This CDR3 comprises 15 residues. Germline V lookup: CDR1 PRHDT, CDR2 FYEKMQ (reference sequence). Trimming left V 3 bases short and J 0 bases short, with 6 bases between. The CDR3 DNA reads as TGTGCCAGCAGCTTCGGGGCCTCTGGGGCCAACGTCCTGACTTTC. Translating it yields CASSFGASGANVLTF. Full variable domain (rest looked up from reference TRBV13 and TRBJ2-6): AAGVIQSPRHLIKEKRETATLKCYPIPRHDTVYWYQQGPGQDPQFLISFYEKMQSDKGSIPDRFSAQQFSDYHSELNMSSLELGDSALYFCASSFGASGANVLTFGAGSRLTVL.

The CDR3 spells CASSQVGRGGYNEQFF. DNA of the CDR3: TGCGCCAGCAGCCAAGTTGGGCGGGGGGGCTACAATGAGCAGTTCTTC. V usage is TRBV4-1 and J usage is TRBJ2-1, with TRBD2 matching 9 bases. The V segment lost 1 base and the J segment 3 bases; nucleotides outside the gene matches: 4. The CDR3 is 16 residues long. CDR1 and CDR2 (germline): MGHRA, YSYEKL.

The chain combines TRBV6-5 with TRBJ1-1, with D unresolved. Germline V gives CDR1 MNHEY, CDR2 SVGAGI. Trimming removed 7 bases from V and 7 bases from J, with 10 bases in between. There are 11 residues in the CDR3. Here the CDR3 DNA reads TGTGCCAGCAAATCCCGGGATGAAGCTTTCTTT. It specifies CASKSRDEAFF.

The chain has TRBV15 and TRBJ1-1; D unclear. V gave up 0 bases and J gave up 7 bases, with 9 bases separating them. This CDR3 is built from 13 residues. Germline V gene lookup returns CDR1 LNHNV and CDR2 YYDKDF (reference sequence). CDR3 in amino acids: CATSRDYVGEAFF. For the CDR3, the DNA is TGTGCCACCAGCAGAGATTATGTGGGTGAAGCTTTCTTT.

The CDR3 protein is CASSPTRDRGDGYTF. CDR3 DNA sequence: TGCGCCAGCAGCCCCACCCGGGACAGGGGAGATGGCTACACCTTC. The V call is TRBV5-1, the J call TRBJ1-2; TRBD1 matches 10 bases. Unmatched junction bases numbered 9, after V lost 4 bases and J lost 6 bases. Germline CDR1 is SGHRS and CDR2 is YFSETQ. This CDR3 spans 15 amino acids.

The chain joins TRBV5-3 to TRBJ1-5; no definite D call. TRBV5-3 is given ORF status, its function remaining uncertain. The germline V and J ends were trimmed by 5 bases and 0 bases, with 30 bases remaining between them. The CDR3 covers 21 residues. The CDR3: CARRSSKTRAQLRDSNQPQHF. The CDR3 bases are TGTGCCAGAAGGTCCTCCAAAACTCGGGCCCAGTTGAGGGATAGCAATCAGCCCCAGCATTTT.

V is TRBV12-3 or TRBV12-4 and J is TRBJ2-5; 7 positions match TRBD2. This CDR3 comprises 13 residues. The trim removed 6 bases at V and 5 bases at J, leaving 6 bases unmatched. The CDR3 here is CASSLYGGETQYF. The CDR3 bases are TGTGCCAGCAGCCTATACGGGGGGGAGACCCAGTACTTC.

The chain combines TRBV29-1 with TRBJ1-1; 9 bases line up with TRBD1. Germline-derived CDR1 and CDR2 are SQVTM and ANQGSEA. V lost 6 bases and J lost 2; bases outside the gene matches: 4. CDR3 length: 13 residues. The CDR3 spells CSVGDRDNTEAFF. CDR3 in DNA: TGCAGCGTGGGGGACAGGGATAACACTGAAGCTTTCTTT.

The chain joins TRBV5-1 to TRBJ1-2, with D uncertain. The CDR3 sequence is 14 residues long. The V end lost 4 bases, the J end lost 3 bases, and 13 bases lay between the germline ends. Looked up from germline, CDR1 is SGHRS and CDR2 is YFSETQ. The DNA for the CDR3 is TGCGCCAGCAGCCCCTCCACACAAGACTATGGCTACACCTTC. Amino acids: CASSPSTQDYGYTF.

The V call is TRBV7-8, the J call TRBJ2-2; D gene uncertain. CDR3 size: 14 residues. The germline V and J ends were trimmed by 5 bases and 0 bases, with 7 bases remaining between them. Germline lookup yields CDR1 SGHVS and CDR2 FQNEAQ. This CDR3 is CASSPEPNTGELFF. The CDR3 DNA follows: TGTGCCAGCAGCCCGGAGCCGAACACCGGGGAGCTGTTTTTT.

This clone was picked up many times. The rearrangement uses TRBV6-2 or TRBV6-3 and TRBJ1-4; maybe TRBD1 (6 bases). Trimming took 5 bases from V and 2 from J, leaving 15 bases between them. The length of the CDR3 is 16 residues. The germline V gene has CDR1 MNHEY and CDR2 SVGEGT. In nucleotides, the CDR3 is TGTGCCAGCAGTCGTCGGCCGGGGGCCACTAATGAAAAACTGTTTTTT. As protein: CASSRRPGATNEKLFF.

The gene calls are TRBV14 and TRBJ2-5, with D possibly TRBD1 on 5 matching bases. The CDR3 length is 12 residues. CDR1 is SGHDN and CDR2 is FVKESK in the germline V gene. V lost 6 bases, J lost 4 bases, and 9 bases lay in between. This chain's CDR3 is CASRQGGETQYF. CDR3 sequence (DNA): TGTGCCAGCAGGCAGGGTGGAGAGACCCAGTACTTC.

The J gene is TRBJ2-1, the V gene TRBV24-1, with 10 bases identical to TRBD2. Germline V gives CDR1 KGHDR, CDR2 SFDVKD. Trimming cost V 3 bases and J 2 bases; bases outside gene matches: 6. The CDR3 runs 17 residues. CDR3: CATSDRAGGLTYNEQFF. The DNA for the CDR3 is TGTGCCACCAGTGATAGAGCGGGAGGGCTGACCTACAATGAGCAGTTCTTC.

The CDR3 nucleotides read TGTGCCAGCAGCTTAGACCGAACCAACACTGAAGCTTTCTTT. It is translated as CASSLDRTNTEAFF. V and J are TRBV7-2 and TRBJ1-1; D is uncertain. CDR3 size: 14 residues. Germline V gene lookup returns CDR1 SGHTA and CDR2 FQGNSA. V was cut by 1 base and J by 2 bases, with 8 bases left in between.

The chain uses TRBV5-6 and TRBJ2-5; 8 bases fit TRBD1. The V and J ends lost 3 bases and 0 bases, in that order; junction bases with no gene match: 4. The V gene's germline CDR1 is SGHDT and CDR2 YYEEEE. This CDR3 is 15 amino acids long. The DNA of the CDR3 is TGTGCCAGCAGCTCGTACAGGGGGTACCAAGAGACCCAGTACTTC. It yields the protein CASSSYRGYQETQYF.

This chain joins TRBV2 and TRBJ2-5; the D gene is possibly TRBD2 (5 bases). The V gene lost 2 bases and the J gene lost 5 bases, with 12 bases spanning the gap. Looked up from germline, CDR1 is SNHLY and CDR2 is FYNNEI. The CDR3 consists of 14 residues. The chain's CDR3 is CASSETGVRETQYF. CDR3 sequence (DNA): TGTGCCAGCAGTGAAACCGGGGTTCGGGAGACCCAGTACTTC.

J is TRBJ2-2 and V is TRBV7-2; tentatively, D is TRBD2 (5 bases). V was trimmed by 2 bases and J by 0 bases, leaving 13 bases between them. CDR1 SGHTA and CDR2 FQGNSA come from the germline V gene. The CDR3 totals 17 residues. For the CDR3, the DNA is TGTGCCAGCAGCTTATTGAGCGGCACGGCGAACACCGGGGAGCTGTTTTTT. Translating gives CASSLLSGTANTGELFF. Drawing the rest from reference TRBV7-2 and TRBJ2-2, the complete variable domain is GAGVSQSPSNKVTEKGKDVELRCDPISGHTALYWYRQSLGQGLEFLIYFQGNSAPDKSGLPSDRFSAERTGGSVSTLTIQRTQQEDSAVYLCASSLLSGTANTGELFFGEGSRLTVL.